This TCR beta chain was sequenced during a study of shared clonotypes between healthy human individuals. Some clones are missing from TCRdb's copy, which holds only in-frame ones; the method was immunoSEQ multiplex PCR. The table lists approximately 500,000 clones, approximately 79% of them singletons, with around 13% in the top ten. CDR3 size: 15 residues. CDR1 is LGHNA and CDR2 is YNFKEQ in the germline V gene. The ends were cut back, 0 bases at V and 8 bases at J, with 13 bases in the middle. V is TRBV4-2 and J is TRBJ1-4; no firm D call. The sequence was obtained from a woman between 40 and 50 years old in good health. Some clones in this sample may be carry-over from other donors' samples. The sample comprised PBMCs. In DNA form, the CDR3 reads TGTGCCAGCAGCCAAGATCCGGGTTTCAGGGAAAAACTGTTTTTT. Protein sequence: CASSQDPGFREKLFF.